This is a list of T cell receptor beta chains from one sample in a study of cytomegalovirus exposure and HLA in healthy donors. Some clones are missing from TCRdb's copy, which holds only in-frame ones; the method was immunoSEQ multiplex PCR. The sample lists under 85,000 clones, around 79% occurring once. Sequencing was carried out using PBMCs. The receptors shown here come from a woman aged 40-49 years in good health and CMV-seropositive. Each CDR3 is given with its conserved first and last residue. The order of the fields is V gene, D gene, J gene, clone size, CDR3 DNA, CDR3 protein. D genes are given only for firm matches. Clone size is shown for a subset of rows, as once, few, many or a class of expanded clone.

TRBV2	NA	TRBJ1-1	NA	TGTGCCAGCATGGGGCATTCTCGGCCTGAAGCTTTCTTT	CASMGHSRPEAFF
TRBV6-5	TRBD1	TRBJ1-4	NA	TGTGCCAGCAAGACAGGGGGCGCGGTTAATGAAAAACTGTTTTTT	CASKTGGAVNEKLFF
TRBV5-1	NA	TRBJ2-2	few	TGCGCCAGCAGCTCGGGACAGAACACCGGGGAGCTGTTTTTT	CASSSGQNTGELFF
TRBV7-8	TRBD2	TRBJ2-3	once	TGTGCCAGCAGCGACGTTGGGCTAGCGGGAACGGATACGCAGTATTTT	CASSDVGLAGTDTQYF
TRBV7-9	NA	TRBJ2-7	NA	TGTGCCATACCGGGACTTCTCTCTTCTTTCTACGAGCAGTACTTC	CAIPGLLSSFYEQYF
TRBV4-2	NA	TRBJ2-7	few	TGTGCCAGCAGCCACAATACGGGGTACGAGCAGTACTTC	CASSHNTGYEQYF
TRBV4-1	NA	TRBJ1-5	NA	TGCGCCAGCAGCCTCCTCCCACAGGGTCATAGCAATCAGCCCCAGCATTTT	CASSLLPQGHSNQPQHF
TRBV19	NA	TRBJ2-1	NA	TGTGCCAGTAGAATAGGGGGGCAGAGCAATGAGCAGTTCTTC	CASRIGGQSNEQFF
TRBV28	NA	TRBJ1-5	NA	TGTGCCAGCGAGAGGAGCATAGCCGTTAGCAATCAGCCCCAGCATTTT	CASERSIAVSNQPQHF
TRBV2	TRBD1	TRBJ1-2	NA	TGTGCCAGCAGTTTCGACAGGGGCACCTATGGCTACACCTTC	CASSFDRGTYGYTF